One and the same sample provided the 13 T cell receptor beta chains below, sequenced in a study of OX40 agonist ivuxolimab in advanced cancers. Using immunoSEQ multiplex PCR, the repertoire was profiled, and TCRdb retains in-frame clones only, with some absent. Among tens of thousands of clones listed, about 87% were seen once. Sequencing used CD4+ or CD8+ T cells sorted from blood, obtained in a trial of the OX40 agonist ivuxolimab. All receptors come from an adult with an advanced solid tumor such as melanoma, head and neck, liver or kidney cancer.

The rearrangement joins TRBV2 to TRBJ2-5; D gene ambiguous. The germline gives CDR1 SNHLY, CDR2 FYNNEI. The CDR3 contains 14 residues. Trimming shortened V by 0 bases and J by 1 base, and 6 bases separated the two germline ends. CDR3 sequence reads: CASSEALGQETQYF. The CDR3 DNA reads TGTGCCAGCAGTGAAGCGCTCGGCCAAGAGACCCAGTACTTC.

In its sample, this clone was seen once. The chain is built from TRBV10-2 and TRBJ2-2; TRBD1 agrees at 10 bases. J was trimmed by 5 bases and V by 5 bases; bases with no gene match: 8. Germline assignment: CDR1 WSHSY and CDR2 SAAADI. The CDR3 contains 16 residues. The CDR3 sequence: CASSPTGQGVTGELFF. CDR3 nucleotide sequence: TGCGCCAGCAGTCCCACTGGACAGGGGGTAACCGGGGAGCTGTTTTTT.

The rearrangement uses TRBV7-9 and TRBJ2-7; 7 bases agree with TRBD2. Germline trimming cut 2 bases from V and 2 bases from J; bases unmatched to any gene: 3. This CDR3 has 14 amino acids. The germline CDR1 and CDR2 sequences are SEHNR and FQNEAQ (reference sequence). CDR3 sequence reads: CASSLPSGAYEQYF. The DNA for the CDR3 is TGTGCCAGCAGCTTACCTAGCGGTGCCTACGAGCAGTACTTC. Combining the CDR3 with reference TRBV7-9 and TRBJ2-7 gives the whole variable domain DTGVSQNPRHKITKRGQNVTFRCDPISEHNRLYWYRQTLGQGPEFLTYFQNEAQLEKSRLLSDRFSAERPKGSFSTLEIQRTEQGDSAMYLCASSLPSGAYEQYFGPGTRLTVT.

The chain carries TRBV6-6 and TRBJ1-1; D perhaps matches TRBD1 (5 bases). V was cut by 2 bases and J by 0 bases, with 13 bases left in between. In germline, CDR1 is MNHNY, CDR2 SVGAGI (reference sequence). This CDR3 is built from 16 residues. This chain's CDR3 is CASSYPEGPLNTEAFF. In DNA form, the CDR3 reads TGTGCCAGCAGTTACCCCGAGGGGCCGCTGAACACTGAAGCTTTCTTT.

CDR3 nucleotides: TGTGCCAGCAGTGTCCAAGAGACCCAGTACTTC. This sequence encodes CASSVQETQYF. The V call is TRBV2, the J call TRBJ2-5; D gene ambiguous. This CDR3 is built from 11 residues. CDR1 and CDR2 (germline): SNHLY, FYNNEI. V lost 4 bases to trimming and J lost 1 base, with 1 base between them.

The V gene is TRBV27, the J gene TRBJ2-5; possibly TRBD1 or TRBD2 for D (6 bases each). This CDR3 is built from 16 residues. V gave up 1 base and J gave up 3 bases, with 15 bases separating them. Looked up from germline, CDR1 is MNHEY and CDR2 is SMNVEV (reference sequence). The CDR3 nucleotides read TGTGCCAGCAGTTTATTCCCGGGGGCCCGCAAAGAGACCCAGTACTTC. Encoded protein: CASSLFPGARKETQYF.

This clone showed up just once. The gene calls are TRBV21-1 and TRBJ2-1; no DNA check was done on the table's D call, TRBD1. TRBV21-1 is a documented pseudogene. The CDR3 consists of 15 residues. The CDR3: CASSHRDRPDNEQFF. For the CDR3, the DNA is TGTGCCAGCAGCCACCGGGACAGGCCAGACAATGAGCAGTTCTTC.

V is TRBV11-2 and J is TRBJ1-1; D may be TRBD1 (6 bases). The CDR3 extends over 15 amino acids. The germline V gene has CDR1 SGHAT and CDR2 FQNNGV. Trimming removed 5 bases at V and 1 base at J, with 14 bases between. The CDR3 here is CASSRPGTRNTEAFF. CDR3 DNA sequence: TGTGCCAGCAGCCGACCCGGGACACGGAACACTGAAGCTTTCTTT.

The CDR3 here is CASRAGVYNEQFF. CDR3 bases: TGTGCCAGCAGGGCAGGGGTGTACAATGAGCAGTTCTTC. The chain joins TRBV6-5 to TRBJ2-1; a possible D gene is TRBD1 (6 bases). This CDR3 region has 13 residues. Germline V gene sequence: CDR1 MNHEY, CDR2 SVGAGI. Trimming pared 6 bases from V and 4 bases from J, leaving 10 bases between.

The chain uses TRBV5-5 and TRBJ2-2; D could derive from TRBD1 or TRBD2 (5 bases each). The CDR3 sequence is 15 residues long. V shed 4 bases and J shed 6 bases, with 16 bases lying between them. Germline loops: CDR1 SGHKS, CDR2 YYEKEE (reference sequence). CDR3: CASSPTRGGSGELFF. In nucleotides, the CDR3 is TGTGCCAGCAGCCCCACGAGGGGTGGGTCCGGGGAGCTGTTTTTT.

The V and J genes are TRBV19 and TRBJ1-1; D remains unclear. Germline CDR1 and CDR2: LNHDA and SQIVND (reference sequence). V lost 6 bases and J 5 bases, leaving 16 bases between the germline ends. The CDR3 is 14 residues long. The CDR3 DNA reads as TGTGCCAGTAGAAGCGGGCTCACGGGTACTGAAGCTTTCTTT. Translation: CASRSGLTGTEAFF.

The chain employs TRBV4-1 and TRBJ2-5; D unclear. From germline, CDR1 is MGHRA and CDR2 YSYEKL. Trimming left V 3 bases short and J 3 bases short, with 8 bases between. The CDR3 contains 13 residues. In DNA, the CDR3 is TGCGCCAGCAGCCAGCCCACTAAAGAGACCCAGTACTTC. It yields the protein CASSQPTKETQYF.

In this sample, this clone turned up once. This chain links TRBV11-2 with TRBJ2-7; 8 nucleotides align to TRBD1. This CDR3 spans 16 amino acids. The germline gives CDR1 SGHAT, CDR2 FQNNGV. Unmatched junction bases numbered 6, after V lost 2 bases and J lost 0 bases. The CDR3 spells CASSLSTGTGSYEQYF. The CDR3 DNA is TGTGCCAGCAGCTTAAGTACCGGGACAGGCTCCTACGAGCAGTACTTC. Drawing the rest from reference TRBV11-2 and TRBJ2-7, the complete variable domain is EAGVAQSPRYKIIEKRQSVAFWCNPISGHATLYWYQQILGQGPKLLIQFQNNGVVDDSQLPKDRFSAERLKGVDSTLKIQPAKLEDSAVYLCASSLSTGTGSYEQYFGPGTRLTVT.